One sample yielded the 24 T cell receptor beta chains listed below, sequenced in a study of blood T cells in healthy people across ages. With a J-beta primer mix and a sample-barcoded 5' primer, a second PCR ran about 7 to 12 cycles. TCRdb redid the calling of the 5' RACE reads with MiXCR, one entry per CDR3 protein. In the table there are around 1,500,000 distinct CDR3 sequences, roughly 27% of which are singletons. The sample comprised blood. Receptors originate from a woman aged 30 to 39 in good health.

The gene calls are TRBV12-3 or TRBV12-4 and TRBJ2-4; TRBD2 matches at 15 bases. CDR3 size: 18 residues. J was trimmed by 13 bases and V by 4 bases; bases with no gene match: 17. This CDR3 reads CASSSIFTGTSGRNEQYF. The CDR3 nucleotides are TGTGCCAGCAGTTCGATTTTTACCGGGACTAGCGGGAGGAATGAGCAGTACTTC.

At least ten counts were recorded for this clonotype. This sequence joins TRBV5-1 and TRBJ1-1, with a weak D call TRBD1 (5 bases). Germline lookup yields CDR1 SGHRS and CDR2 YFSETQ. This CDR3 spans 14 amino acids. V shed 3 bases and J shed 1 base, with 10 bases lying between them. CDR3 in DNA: TGCGCCAGCAGCTCCGGGACGGCGAACACTGAAGCTTTCTTT. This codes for CASSSGTANTEAFF.

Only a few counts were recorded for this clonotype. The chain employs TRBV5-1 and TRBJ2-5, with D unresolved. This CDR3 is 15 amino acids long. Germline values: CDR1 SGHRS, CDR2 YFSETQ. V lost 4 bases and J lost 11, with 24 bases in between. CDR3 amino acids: CASSTADGKKPKQYF. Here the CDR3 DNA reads TGCGCCAGCAGCACCGCGGACGGCAAGAAGCCGAAGCAGTACTTC.

CDR3 coding DNA: TGCAGTGCGGCCTTTGCTGTGCTATCTTCGGCTGAGCAGTACTTC. Protein sequence: CSAAFAVLSSAEQYF. The chain employs TRBV20-1 and TRBJ2-7; D uncertain. This CDR3 is 15 amino acids long. Trimming cost V 6 bases and J 7 bases, with 25 bases left between them. The V gene's germline CDR1 is DFQATT and CDR2 SNEGSKA (reference sequence).

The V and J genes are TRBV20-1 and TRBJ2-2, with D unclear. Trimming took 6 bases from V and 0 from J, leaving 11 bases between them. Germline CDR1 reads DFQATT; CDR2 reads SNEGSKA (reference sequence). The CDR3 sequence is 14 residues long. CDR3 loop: CSAPRGANTGELFF. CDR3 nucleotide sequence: TGCAGTGCCCCCCGCGGTGCGAACACCGGGGAGCTGTTTTTT.

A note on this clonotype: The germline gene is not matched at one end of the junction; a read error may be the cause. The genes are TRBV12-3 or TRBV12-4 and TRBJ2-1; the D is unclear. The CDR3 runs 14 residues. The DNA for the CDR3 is TGTGCCAGCAGTTTAGCGGGGTCGTACAATAAGCAGTTCTTC. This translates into CASSLAGSYNKQFF.

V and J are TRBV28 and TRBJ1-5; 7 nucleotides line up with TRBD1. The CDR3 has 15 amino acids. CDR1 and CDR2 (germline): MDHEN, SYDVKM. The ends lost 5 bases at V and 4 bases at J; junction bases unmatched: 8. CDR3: CASSPSDRTNQPQHF. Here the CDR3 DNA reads TGTGCCAGCAGTCCGTCGGACAGGACGAATCAGCCCCAGCATTTT.

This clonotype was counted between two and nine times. CDR3 sequence reads: CASSRDKGYEQYF. The CDR3 DNA follows: TGTGCCAGCTCTCGGGATAAGGGCTACGAGCAGTACTTC. The genes are TRBV2 and TRBJ2-7, with D perhaps TRBD2 (5 bases). The CDR3 runs to 13 residues. Germline assignment: CDR1 SNHLY and CDR2 FYNNEI. V was trimmed by 8 bases and J by 3 bases, leaving 14 bases between them.

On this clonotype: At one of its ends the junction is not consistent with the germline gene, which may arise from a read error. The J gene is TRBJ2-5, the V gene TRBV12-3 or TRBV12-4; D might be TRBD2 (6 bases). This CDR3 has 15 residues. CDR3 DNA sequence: TGTGCCAGCATTAGGGAGGCAATCGGTGCAGAGACCCCGTACTTC. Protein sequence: CASIREAIGAETPYF.

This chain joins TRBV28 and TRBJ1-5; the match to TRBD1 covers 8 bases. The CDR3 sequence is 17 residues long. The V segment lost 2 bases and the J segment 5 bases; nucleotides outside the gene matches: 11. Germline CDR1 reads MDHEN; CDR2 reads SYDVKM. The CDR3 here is CASSLVPGQVGDQPQHF. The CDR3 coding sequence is TGTGCCAGCAGTTTAGTACCGGGACAGGTTGGAGATCAGCCCCAGCATTTT.

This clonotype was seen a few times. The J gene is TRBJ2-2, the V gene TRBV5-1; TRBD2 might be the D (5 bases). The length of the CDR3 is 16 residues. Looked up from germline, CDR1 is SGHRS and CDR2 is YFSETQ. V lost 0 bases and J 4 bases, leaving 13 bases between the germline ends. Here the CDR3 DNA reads TGCGCCAGCAGCTTGGATCCGGGATCGGGCACCGGGGAGCTGTTTTTT. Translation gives CASSLDPGSGTGELFF. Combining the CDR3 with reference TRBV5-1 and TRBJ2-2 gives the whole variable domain KAGVTQTPRYLIKTRGQQVTLSCSPISGHRSVSWYQQTPGQGLQFLFEYFSETQRNKGNFPGRFSGRQFSNSRSEMNVSTLELGDSALYLCASSLDPGSGTGELFFGEGSRLTVL.

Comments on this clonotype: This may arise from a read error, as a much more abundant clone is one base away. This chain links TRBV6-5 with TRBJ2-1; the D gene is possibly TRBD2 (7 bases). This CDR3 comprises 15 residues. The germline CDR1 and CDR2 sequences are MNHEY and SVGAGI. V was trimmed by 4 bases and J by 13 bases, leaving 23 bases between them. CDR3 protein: CASSSFGGPQETQFF. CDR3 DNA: TGTGCCAGCAGTTCCTTCGGGGGGCCCCAAGAGACCCAGTTCTTC.

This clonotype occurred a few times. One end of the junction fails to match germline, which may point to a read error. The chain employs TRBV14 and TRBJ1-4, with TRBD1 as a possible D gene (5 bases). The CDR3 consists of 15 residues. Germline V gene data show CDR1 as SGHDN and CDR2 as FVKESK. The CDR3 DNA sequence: TGTGCCAGCAGCAAAGACAAGGGGTCTAATGAAAAACTGTTTTTT. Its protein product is CASSKDKGSNEKLFF.

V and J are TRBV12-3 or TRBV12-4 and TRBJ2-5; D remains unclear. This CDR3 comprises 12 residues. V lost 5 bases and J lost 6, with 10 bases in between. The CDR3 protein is CASSPLLKTQYF. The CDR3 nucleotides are TGTGCCAGCAGTCCCCTACTGAAGACCCAGTACTTC.

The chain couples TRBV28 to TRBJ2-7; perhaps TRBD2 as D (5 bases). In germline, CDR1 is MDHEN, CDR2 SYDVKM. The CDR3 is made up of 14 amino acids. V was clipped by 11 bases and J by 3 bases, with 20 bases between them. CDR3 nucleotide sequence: TGTGCCTGCAACGAGGGTAGTGGCCGCTACGAGCAGTACTTC. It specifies CACNEGSGRYEQYF.

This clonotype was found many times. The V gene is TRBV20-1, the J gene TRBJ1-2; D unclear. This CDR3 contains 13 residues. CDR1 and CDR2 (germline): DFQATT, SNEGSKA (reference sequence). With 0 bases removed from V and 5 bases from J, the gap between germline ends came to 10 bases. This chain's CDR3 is CSARDRGSYGYTF. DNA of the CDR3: TGCAGTGCTAGAGACCGGGGTTCTTATGGCTACACCTTC.

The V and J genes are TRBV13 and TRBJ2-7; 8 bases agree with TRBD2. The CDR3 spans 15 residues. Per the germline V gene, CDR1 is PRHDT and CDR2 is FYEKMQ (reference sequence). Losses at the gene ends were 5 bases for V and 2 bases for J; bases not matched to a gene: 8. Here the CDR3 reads CASSPGGGLPYEQYF. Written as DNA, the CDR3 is TGTGCCAGCAGCCCGGGCGGGGGGCTTCCCTACGAGCAGTACTTC.

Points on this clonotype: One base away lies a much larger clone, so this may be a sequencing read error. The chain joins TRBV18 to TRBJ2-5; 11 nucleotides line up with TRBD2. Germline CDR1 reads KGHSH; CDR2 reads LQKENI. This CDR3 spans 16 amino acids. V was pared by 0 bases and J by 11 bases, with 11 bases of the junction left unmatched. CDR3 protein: CASSPPTLAGGNEQYF. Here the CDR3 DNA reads TGTGCCAGCTCACCACCGACATTAGCGGGAGGGAATGAGCAGTACTTC.

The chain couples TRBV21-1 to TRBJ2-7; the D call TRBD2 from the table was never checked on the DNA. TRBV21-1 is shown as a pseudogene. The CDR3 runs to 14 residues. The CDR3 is CASSTGGIRDEQYF. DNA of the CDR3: TGTGCCAGCAGCACGGGAGGAATCCGAGACGAGCAGTACTTC.

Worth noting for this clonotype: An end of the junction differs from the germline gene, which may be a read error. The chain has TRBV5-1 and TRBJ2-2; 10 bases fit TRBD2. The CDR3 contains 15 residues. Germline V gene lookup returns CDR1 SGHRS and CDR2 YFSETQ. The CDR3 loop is CAGSGRAVVTGELFF. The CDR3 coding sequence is TGCGCCGGCAGCGGGAGGGCCGTTGTCACCGGGGAGCTGTTTTTT.

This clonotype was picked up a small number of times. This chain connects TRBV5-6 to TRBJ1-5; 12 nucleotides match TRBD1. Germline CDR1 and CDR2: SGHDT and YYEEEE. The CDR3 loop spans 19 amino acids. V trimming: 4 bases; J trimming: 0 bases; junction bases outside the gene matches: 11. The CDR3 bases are TGTGCCAGCAGCAGAGGGTGGGGGACAGGGGGCTATAGCAATCAGCCCCAGCATTTT. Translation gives CASSRGWGTGGYSNQPQHF.

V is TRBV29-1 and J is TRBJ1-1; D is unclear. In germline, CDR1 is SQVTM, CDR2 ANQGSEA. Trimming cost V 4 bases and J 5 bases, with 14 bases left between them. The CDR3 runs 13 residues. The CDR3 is CSVGLGGRTEAFF. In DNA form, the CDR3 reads TGCAGCGTTGGGTTGGGAGGTCGAACTGAAGCTTTCTTT.

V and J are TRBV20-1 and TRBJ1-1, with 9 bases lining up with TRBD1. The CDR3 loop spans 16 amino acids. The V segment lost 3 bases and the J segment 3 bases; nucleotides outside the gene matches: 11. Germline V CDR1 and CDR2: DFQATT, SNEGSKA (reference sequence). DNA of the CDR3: TGCAGTGCTAGTGGGACAGGGCTCGCCAGCGACACTGAAGCTTTCTTT. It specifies CSASGTGLASDTEAFF.

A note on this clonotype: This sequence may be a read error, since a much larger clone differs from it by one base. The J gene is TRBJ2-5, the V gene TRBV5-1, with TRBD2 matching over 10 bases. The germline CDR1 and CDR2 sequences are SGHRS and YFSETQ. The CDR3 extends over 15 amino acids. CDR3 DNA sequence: TGCACCAGCAGCTTGGACAGCGGGGGGGCGGAGACCCAGTACTTC. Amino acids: CTSSLDSGGAETQYF. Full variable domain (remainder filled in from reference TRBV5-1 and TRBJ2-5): KAGVTQTPRYLIKTRGQQVTLSCSPISGHRSVSWYQQTPGQGLQFLFEYFSETQRNKGNFPGRFSGRQFSNSRSEMNVSTLELGDSALYLCTSSLDSGGAETQYFGPGTRLLVL.